This entry lists 14 T cell receptor beta chains sequenced from one sample in a study of T cells in Graves' hyperthyroidism and ophthalmopathy. Regions amplified from RNA transcripts were the TCR beta CDR3 regions. With the HTBI primer set, the TCR CDR3 went through a first round of RT-PCR. TCRdb ran MiXCR on the multiplex PCR reads and lists one entry per CDR3 protein. The table includes hundreds of thousands of distinct CDR3 sequences, 46% detected once. Specimen: peripheral blood or thyroid tissue (not recorded which). The receptors originated from a woman under 30 with Graves' hyperthyroidism.

The genes are TRBV25-1 and TRBJ1-2; D not resolved. V was trimmed by 4 bases and J by 4 bases, leaving 13 bases between them. Germline V gene lookup returns CDR1 MGHDK and CDR2 SYGVNS. The CDR3 loop spans 14 amino acids. The CDR3 DNA sequence: TGTGCCAGCAGTGCTAGATTAGGTCTCTATGGCTACACCTTC. Its protein is CASSARLGLYGYTF.

This clonotype occurred a few times. This rearrangement joins TRBV10-3 to TRBJ2-7; the match to TRBD1 covers 10 bases. The CDR3 is 15 residues long. Trimming at V came to 7 bases and at J to 4 bases, leaving 10 bases not matched to a gene. CDR1 is ENHRY, CDR2 SYGVKD, per germline. CDR3 region: CAIKTGTGDSYEQYF. The CDR3 region has the DNA TGTGCCATCAAAACCGGGACAGGGGATTCTTACGAGCAGTACTTC.

The table lists this clonotype with a few counts. The rearrangement links TRBV6-1 to TRBJ2-5; D gene ambiguous. V was trimmed by 5 bases and J by 5 bases, leaving 6 bases between them. This CDR3 spans 11 amino acids. Germline CDR1 reads MNHNS; CDR2 reads SASEGT. The CDR3 sequence is CASSNAETQYF. In nucleotides, the CDR3 is TGTGCCAGCAGTAACGCGGAGACCCAGTACTTC.

This rearrangement joins TRBV7-9 to TRBJ1-4; tentatively, D is TRBD1 (5 bases). Trimming removed 1 base from V and 5 bases from J, with 14 bases in between. CDR1 and CDR2 from the germline V gene are SEHNR and FQNEAQ (reference sequence). The CDR3 extends over 16 amino acids. The chain's CDR3 is CASSLGQGWVNEKLFF. As DNA, the CDR3 is TGTGCCAGCAGCTTAGGGCAGGGATGGGTGAATGAAAAACTGTTTTTT.

V gene TRBV9 combines with J gene TRBJ1-1; no definite D call. The CDR3 totals 14 residues. Trimming took 0 bases from V and 1 from J, leaving 7 bases between them. The V gene's germline CDR1 is SGDLS and CDR2 YYNGEE. CDR3 sequence: CASSVGSPNTEAFF. Written as DNA, the CDR3 is TGTGCCAGCAGCGTAGGGTCACCGAACACTGAAGCTTTCTTT. Variable domain in full (rest from reference TRBV9 and TRBJ1-1): DSGVTQTPKHLITATGQRVTLRCSPRSGDLSVYWYQQSLDQGLQFLIQYYNGEERAKGNILERFSAQQFPDLHSELNLSSLELGDSALYFCASSVGSPNTEAFFGQGTRLTVV.

This clonotype showed up many times. The J gene is TRBJ1-1, the V gene TRBV12-3 or TRBV12-4; possible D gene TRBD1, 6 bases. The CDR3 consists of 14 residues. V lost 4 bases to trimming and J lost 3 bases, with 12 bases between them. The CDR3 region is CASSWGAGDTEAFF. The CDR3 DNA is TGTGCCAGCAGTTGGGGGGCAGGGGACACTGAAGCTTTCTTT.

The chain links TRBV20-1 to TRBJ1-1; 8 nucleotides match TRBD1. The CDR3 has 13 amino acids. Germline lookup yields CDR1 DFQATT and CDR2 SNEGSKA (reference sequence). The J segment lost 4 bases and the V segment lost 3 bases, leaving 4 bases of the junction unmatched. The CDR3 bases are TGCAGTGCTAGCAACAGGGGGTTCACTGAAGCTTTCTTT. Protein: CSASNRGFTEAFF.

The sample holds one count of this clonotype. J is TRBJ2-7 and V is TRBV7-6; tentative D call: TRBD2 (6 bases). Germline V lookup: CDR1 SGHVS, CDR2 FNYEAQ. V was shortened by 5 bases and J by 4 bases, with 15 bases between the two germline ends. The CDR3 loop spans 14 amino acids. The CDR3 region is CASSRAGLHYEQYF. Written as DNA, the CDR3 is TGTGCCAGCAGCAGGGCGGGACTCCATTACGAGCAGTACTTC. Variable domain in full (rest from reference TRBV7-6 and TRBJ2-7): GAGVSQSPRYKVTKRGQDVALRCDPISGHVSLYWYRQALGQGPEFLTYFNYEAQQDKSGLPNDRFSAERPEGSISTLTIQRTEQRDSAMYRCASSRAGLHYEQYFGPGTRLTVT.

About this clonotype: A much larger clonotype is one base distant, so this may be a read error. The chain joins TRBV19 to TRBJ2-5, with TRBD1 matching over 7 bases. The CDR3 runs 14 residues. Germline V CDR1 and CDR2: LNHDA, SQIVND (reference sequence). The chain's CDR3 is CASSQQGNQEIQYF. CDR3 sequence (DNA): TGTGCCAGTAGTCAACAGGGGAACCAAGAGATCCAGTACTTC.

Notes on this clonotype: A read error is possible here, since a much larger clone lies one base away. This chain connects TRBV2 to TRBJ1-4; the D is unclear. The CDR3 extends over 10 amino acids. Germline-derived CDR1 and CDR2 are SNHLY and FYNNEI. The CDR3 sequence is CASRGGKLSF. The CDR3 DNA reads as TGTGCCAGCAGGGGAGGAAAACTGTCTTTT. Supplemented by reference TRBV2 and TRBJ1-4, the full variable domain reads EPEVTQTPSHQVTQMGQEVILRCVPISNHLYFYWYRQILGQKVEFLVSFYNNEISEKSEIFDDQFSVERPDGSNFTLKIRSTKLEDSAMYFCASRGGKLSFGSGTQLSVL.

This clonotype was detected ten times or more. The chain combines TRBV10-2 with TRBJ1-1; the D gene is possibly TRBD1 (5 bases). Germline-derived CDR1 and CDR2 are WSHSY and SAAADI. V lost 3 bases and J 5 bases, leaving 13 bases between the germline ends. The CDR3 runs 14 residues. The CDR3 is CASSEGPGRTEAFF. As DNA, the CDR3 is TGCGCCAGCAGTGAAGGGCCAGGGAGGACTGAAGCTTTCTTT.

This clonotype was seen only a few times. The chain employs TRBV12-3 or TRBV12-4 and TRBJ1-3; unclear D gene. CDR3 length equals 17 residues. The V end was cut by 6 bases, the J end by 6 bases, with 24 bases between. CDR3 protein: CASSNPRFRQVENTIYF. The CDR3 DNA sequence: TGTGCCAGCAGCAACCCCCGGTTCAGGCAGGTTGAAAACACCATATATTTT.

This clonotype has ten or more counts. The V gene is TRBV29-1, the J gene TRBJ1-1, with D possibly TRBD1 on 6 matching bases. The V and J ends lost 7 bases and 4 bases respectively, with 13 bases between them. CDR1 and CDR2 (germline): SQVTM, ANQGSEA. The CDR3 has 12 residues. The DNA for the CDR3 is TGCAGCGCCCTAACAGGGACCACTGAAGCTTTCTTT. It codes for CSALTGTTEAFF.

The chain employs TRBV20-1 and TRBJ2-7; D possibly matches TRBD1 or TRBD2 (5 bases each). In germline, CDR1 is DFQATT, CDR2 SNEGSKA (reference sequence). Trimming left V 5 bases short and J 1 base short, with 18 bases between. There are 15 residues in the CDR3. CDR3 amino acids: CSALAPGTGSYEQYF. In DNA form, the CDR3 reads TGCAGTGCTCTTGCGCCCGGGACGGGATCCTACGAGCAGTACTTC.